The source of this TCR beta chain is a study of cytomegalovirus exposure and HLA in healthy donors. General observations from the study: The study dropped some indistinguishable V segments, TRBV6-2 and TRBV6-3 among them.

PCR primers comprised 60 Vbeta and 13 Jbeta primers. The repertoire was sequenced with immunoSEQ multiplex PCR; TCRdb's copy has only in-frame clones and lacks some. The sample shows over 60,000 clones, roughly 71% of them seen only once. The CDR3 extends over 15 amino acids. Germline-derived CDR1 and CDR2 are SEHNR and FQNEAQ (reference sequence). V shed 0 bases and J 2 bases; nucleotides not matched to a gene: 2. Note on this clone: Antigen specificity is unknown.

J is TRBJ1-2 and V is TRBV7-9; 8 nucleotides align to TRBD1. The sequencing input was PBMCs. This clonotype was obtained from a man between 70 and 80 years old in good health and CMV-seronegative. The CDR3 reads CASSLAQGANYGYTF. CDR3 sequence (DNA): TGTGCCAGCAGCTTAGCCCAGGGGGCCAACTATGGCTACACCTTC.